The clone carrying this T cell receptor (beta chain) occurred a few times. This sample is drawn from a study of blood T cell repertoires in COVID-19. Study information: The United States, Italy and Spain supplied acute and convalescent COVID-19 samples. T cells, B-cell-depleted T cells, or PBMCs supplied cDNA or gDNA.

CDR1 is WSHSY, CDR2 SAAADI, per germline. Trimming took off 5 bases at V and 1 base at J, with 9 bases between the two ends. CDR3 length equals 14 residues. In the authors' workflow: Amplifying reference gene primers gave estimates of nucleated cell counts. TCRdb's copy holds only in-frame clones and misses some; the assay was immunoSEQ multiplex PCR. The V and J calls and clone size were taken over from that table, and D and trimming were inferred from the DNA. The data show hundreds of thousands of clones, around 89% seen once. Source material: peripheral blood. The sequence came from a woman younger than 35 with acute or convalescent COVID-19. The chain uses TRBV10-2 and TRBJ1-3; D not resolved. The CDR3 reads CASSPGNSGNTIYF. The DNA of the CDR3 is TGCGCCAGCAGTCCGGGGAATTCTGGAAACACCATATATTTT.